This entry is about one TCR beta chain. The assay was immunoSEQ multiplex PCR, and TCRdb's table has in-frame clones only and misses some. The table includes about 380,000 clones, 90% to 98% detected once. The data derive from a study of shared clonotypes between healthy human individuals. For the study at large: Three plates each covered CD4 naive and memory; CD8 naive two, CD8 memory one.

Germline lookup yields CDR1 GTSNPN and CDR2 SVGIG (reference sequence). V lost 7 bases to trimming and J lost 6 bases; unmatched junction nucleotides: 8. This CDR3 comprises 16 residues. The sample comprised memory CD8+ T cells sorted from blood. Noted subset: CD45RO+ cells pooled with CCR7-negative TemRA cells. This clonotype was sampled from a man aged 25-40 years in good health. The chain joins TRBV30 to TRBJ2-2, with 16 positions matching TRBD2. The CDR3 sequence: CASGTSGRAGPGELFF. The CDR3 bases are TGTGCCTCCGGGACTAGCGGGAGGGCCGGCCCCGGGGAGCTGTTTTTT.